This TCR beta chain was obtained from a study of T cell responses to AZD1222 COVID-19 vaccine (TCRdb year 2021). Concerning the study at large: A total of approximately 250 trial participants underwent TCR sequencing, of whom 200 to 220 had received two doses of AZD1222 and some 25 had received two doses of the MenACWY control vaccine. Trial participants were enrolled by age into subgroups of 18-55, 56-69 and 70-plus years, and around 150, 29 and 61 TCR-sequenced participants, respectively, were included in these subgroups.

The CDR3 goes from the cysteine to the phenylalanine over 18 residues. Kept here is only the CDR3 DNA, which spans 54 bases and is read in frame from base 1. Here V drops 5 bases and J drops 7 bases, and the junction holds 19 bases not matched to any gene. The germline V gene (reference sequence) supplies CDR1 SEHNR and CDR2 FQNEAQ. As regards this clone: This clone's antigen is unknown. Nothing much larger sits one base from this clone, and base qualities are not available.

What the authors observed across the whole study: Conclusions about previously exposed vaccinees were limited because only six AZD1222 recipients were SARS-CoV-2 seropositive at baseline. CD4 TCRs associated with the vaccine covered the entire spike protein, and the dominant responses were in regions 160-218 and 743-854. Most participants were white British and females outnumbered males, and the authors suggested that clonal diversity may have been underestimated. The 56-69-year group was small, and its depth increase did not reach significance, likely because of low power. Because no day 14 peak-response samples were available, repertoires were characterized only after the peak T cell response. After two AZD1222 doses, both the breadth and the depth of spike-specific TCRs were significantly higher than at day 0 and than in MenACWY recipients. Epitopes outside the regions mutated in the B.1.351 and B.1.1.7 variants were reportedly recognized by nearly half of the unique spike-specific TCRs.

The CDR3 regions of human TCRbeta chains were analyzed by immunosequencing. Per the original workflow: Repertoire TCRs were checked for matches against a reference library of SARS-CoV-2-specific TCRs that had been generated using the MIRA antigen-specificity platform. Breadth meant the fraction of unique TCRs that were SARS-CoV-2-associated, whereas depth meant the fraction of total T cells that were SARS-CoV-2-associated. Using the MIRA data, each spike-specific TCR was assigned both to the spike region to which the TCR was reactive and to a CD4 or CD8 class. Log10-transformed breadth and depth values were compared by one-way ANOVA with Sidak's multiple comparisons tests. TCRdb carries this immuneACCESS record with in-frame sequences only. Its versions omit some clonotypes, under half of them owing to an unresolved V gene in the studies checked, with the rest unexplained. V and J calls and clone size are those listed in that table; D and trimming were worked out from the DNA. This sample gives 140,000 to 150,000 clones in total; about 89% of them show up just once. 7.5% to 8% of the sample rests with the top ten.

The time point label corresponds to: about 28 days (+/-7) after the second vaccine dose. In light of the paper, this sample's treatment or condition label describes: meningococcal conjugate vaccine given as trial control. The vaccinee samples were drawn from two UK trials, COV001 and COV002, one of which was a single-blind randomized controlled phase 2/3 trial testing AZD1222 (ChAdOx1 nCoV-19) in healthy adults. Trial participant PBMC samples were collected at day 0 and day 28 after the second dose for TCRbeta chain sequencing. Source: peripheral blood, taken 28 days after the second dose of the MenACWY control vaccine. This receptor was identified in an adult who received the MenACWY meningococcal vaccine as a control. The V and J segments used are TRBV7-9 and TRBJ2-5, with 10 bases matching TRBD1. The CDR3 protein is CASSPTGGDLLGQLTQYF. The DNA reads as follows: TGTGCCAGCAGCCCGACAGGGGGCGACTTGCTTGGACAATTGACCCAGTACTTC.